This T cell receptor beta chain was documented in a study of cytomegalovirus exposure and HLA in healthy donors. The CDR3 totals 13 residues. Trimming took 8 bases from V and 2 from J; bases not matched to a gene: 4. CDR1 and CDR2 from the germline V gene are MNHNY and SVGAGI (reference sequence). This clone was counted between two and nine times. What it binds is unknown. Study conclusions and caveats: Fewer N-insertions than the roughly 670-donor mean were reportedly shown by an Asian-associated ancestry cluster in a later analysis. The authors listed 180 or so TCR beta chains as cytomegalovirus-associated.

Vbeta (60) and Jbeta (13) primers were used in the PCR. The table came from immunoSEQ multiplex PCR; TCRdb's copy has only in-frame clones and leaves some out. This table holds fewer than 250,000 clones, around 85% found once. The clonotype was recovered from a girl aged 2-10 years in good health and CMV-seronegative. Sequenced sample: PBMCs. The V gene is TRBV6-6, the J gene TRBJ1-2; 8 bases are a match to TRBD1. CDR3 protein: CASEGQENYGYTF. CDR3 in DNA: TGTGCCAGCGAGGGACAGGAGAACTATGGCTACACCTTC.